The next 24 T cell receptor beta chains were all read from a single sample in a study of long-term antiretroviral therapy in people with HIV. Sequencing used immunoSEQ v3.0 at survey level. Only in-frame clones appear in the TCRdb table, and some are missing; sequencing was by immunoSEQ multiplex PCR. The data contain about 30,000 clones, 93% of them singletons. The sequencing used unsorted PBMCs, collected 6.2 years after starting antiretroviral therapy. These receptors came from a man aged 35-49 years with HIV.

The chain links TRBV29-1 to TRBJ1-2; D possibly corresponds to TRBD1 (6 bases). The CDR3 runs 16 residues. From germline, CDR1 is SQVTM and CDR2 ANQGSEA. V was clipped by 6 bases and J by 5 bases, with 25 bases between them. The CDR3 sequence is CSVKEYLAGDKYGYTF. The CDR3 bases are TGCAGCGTCAAAGAGTATCTGGCAGGGGACAAATATGGCTACACCTTC.

The V gene is TRBV4-3, the J gene TRBJ2-3; D ambiguous. The CDR3 has 16 residues. Trimming left V 1 base short and J 0 bases short, with 11 bases between. The germline CDR1 and CDR2 sequences are LGHNA and YSLEER. The CDR3 DNA reads as TGCGCCAGCAGCCAAGGCACTTCGGTTAGCACAGATACGCAGTATTTT. Amino acid sequence: CASSQGTSVSTDTQYF.

The chain combines TRBV5-4 with TRBJ1-2; D is unclear. Trimming cost V 1 base and J 2 bases, with 9 bases left between them. Germline V CDR1 and CDR2: SGHNT, YYREEE (reference sequence). The CDR3 extends over 14 amino acids. CDR3 sequence: CASSLSGENYGYTF. DNA for the CDR3: TGTGCCAGCAGCTTGTCCGGGGAAAACTATGGCTACACCTTC.

The chain uses TRBV5-4 and TRBJ1-2; D unresolved. The CDR3 extends over 14 amino acids. V lost 0 bases to trimming and J lost 2 bases, with 8 bases between them. CDR1 SGHNT and CDR2 YYREEE come from the germline V gene (reference sequence). CDR3 DNA sequence: TGTGCCAGCAGCTTGGATCGGATAAACTATGGCTACACCTTC. It encodes CASSLDRINYGYTF.

CDR3 sequence (DNA): TGTGCCAGCAGTTACTCGTCCCTACAGAGCTCCTACGAGCAGTACTTC. Translating gives CASSYSSLQSSYEQYF. The chain is built from TRBV6-5 and TRBJ2-7; unclear D gene. Germline V gene lookup returns CDR1 MNHEY and CDR2 SVGAGI. The V gene lost 0 bases and the J gene lost 0 bases, with 12 bases spanning the gap. The CDR3 is 16 amino acids.

This rearrangement joins TRBV4-2 to TRBJ2-1; possible D gene TRBD2, 6 bases. The CDR3 consists of 15 residues. Germline assignment: CDR1 LGHNA and CDR2 YNFKEQ. V gave up 0 bases and J gave up 6 bases, with 12 bases separating them. The CDR3: CASSQDHGGSNEQFF. CDR3 coding DNA: TGTGCCAGCAGCCAAGATCACGGGGGAAGCAATGAGCAGTTCTTC.

The chain recombines TRBV7-9 with TRBJ2-3, with a possible D match to TRBD2 (5 bases). V lost 8 bases, J lost 0 bases, and 9 bases lay in between. The germline CDR1 and CDR2 sequences are SEHNR and FQNEAQ (reference sequence). There are 13 residues in the CDR3. The CDR3 sequence: CASHGGSTDTQYF. For the CDR3, the DNA is TGTGCCAGCCACGGCGGGAGCACAGATACGCAGTATTTT.

This chain uses TRBV5-1 with TRBJ2-5; the match to TRBD2 covers 10 bases. CDR1 is SGHRS, CDR2 YFSETQ, per germline. J gave up 5 bases and V 1 base, and 5 bases lay outside the gene matches. The CDR3 extends over 15 amino acids. CDR3 in DNA: TGCGCCAGCAGCTTGTCTAGCGGGGGCGGTGAGACCCAGTACTTC. Translating gives CASSLSSGGGETQYF.

The chain uses TRBV7-2 and TRBJ2-3, with 7 bases that match TRBD1. This CDR3 has 16 residues. Germline assignment: CDR1 SGHTA and CDR2 FQGNSA. The junction had 7 bases not matched to a gene; V was cut back by 0 bases and J by 4 bases. The CDR3 is CASSLATGSGADTQYF. The CDR3 region has the DNA TGTGCCAGCAGCTTAGCGACAGGGTCGGGCGCAGATACGCAGTATTTT.

The chain couples TRBV6-5 to TRBJ2-7; D is perhaps TRBD1 (6 bases). V was cut by 2 bases and J by 11 bases, with 19 bases left in between. Germline V gene data show CDR1 as MNHEY and CDR2 as SVGAGI. This CDR3 has 14 amino acids. The CDR3, as DNA: TGTGCCAGCAGTTACGATCACAGGGAAGGAGAAAAGTACTTC. Amino acid sequence: CASSYDHREGEKYF.

The chain uses TRBV14 and TRBJ1-2; 10 positions match TRBD1. This CDR3 is built from 16 residues. The J segment lost 8 bases and the V segment lost 0 bases, leaving 9 bases of the junction unmatched. From germline, CDR1 is SGHDN and CDR2 FVKESK. The CDR3 nucleotides are TGTGCCAGCAGCCAAGAGACCGGGACAGGGGTTCGCGGCTACACCTTC. Amino acids: CASSQETGTGVRGYTF.

The V and J genes are TRBV9 and TRBJ1-2, with D perhaps matching TRBD1 (5 bases). Germline CDR1 and CDR2: SGDLS and YYNGEE. Trimming left V 1 base short and J 8 bases short, with 18 bases between. The CDR3 covers 15 residues. In nucleotides, the CDR3 is TGTGCCAGCAGCGTACTCTGGGAGGGGCATGGAGGCTACACCTTC. This gives the protein CASSVLWEGHGGYTF.

The chain recombines TRBV4-3 with TRBJ2-2, with 8 bases aligning to TRBD2. The junction had 10 bases not matched to a gene; V was cut back by 1 base and J by 3 bases. Per the germline V gene, CDR1 is LGHNA and CDR2 is YSLEER. The length of the CDR3 is 18 residues. The CDR3 sequence: CASSQAPGFGGDTGELFF. Written as DNA, the CDR3 is TGCGCCAGCAGCCAAGCTCCGGGATTCGGGGGGGACACCGGGGAGCTGTTTTTT.

This chain connects TRBV11-3 to TRBJ2-2, with D tentatively TRBD1 or TRBD2 (5 bases each). The germline CDR1 and CDR2 sequences are SGHNT and YENEEA. The CDR3 sequence is 16 residues long. V lost 4 bases, J lost 4 bases, and 16 bases lay in between. DNA of the CDR3: TGTGCCAGCAGCTCGGGACGGCCCCGAGGCACCGGGGAGCTGTTTTTT. Its protein is CASSSGRPRGTGELFF. Complete variable domain (other parts from reference TRBV11-3 and TRBJ2-2): EAGVVQSPRYKIIEKKQPVAFWCNPISGHNTLYWYLQNLGQGPELLIRYENEEAVDDSQLPKDRFSAERLKGVDSTLKIQPAELGDSAVYLCASSSGRPRGTGELFFGEGSRLTVL.

This rearrangement joins TRBV18 to TRBJ2-1; 7 positions agree with TRBD2. CDR3 length: 14 residues. Germline V gene lookup returns CDR1 KGHSH and CDR2 LQKENI. V gave up 6 bases and J gave up 5 bases; unmatched junction bases: 7. The CDR3 nucleotides are TGTGCCAGCTCCGGGGGGACCCTAAACAATGAGCAGTTCTTC. Amino acids: CASSGGTLNNEQFF.

The chain links TRBV29-1 to TRBJ1-2; 9 bases are a match to TRBD1. This CDR3 is built from 14 residues. From germline, CDR1 is SQVTM and CDR2 ANQGSEA. The ends lost 7 bases at V and 1 base at J; junction bases unmatched: 7. CDR3 coding DNA: TGCAGCGCGGCAGGGACAGGGAATAACTATGGCTACACCTTC. Translating it yields CSAAGTGNNYGYTF.

This clone was seen more than once but under ten times. Germline is not matched at one junction end, which may reflect a read error. V is TRBV13 and J is TRBJ2-7, with D perhaps matching TRBD1 (5 bases). Per the germline V gene, CDR1 is PRHDT and CDR2 is FYEKMQ (reference sequence). The CDR3 consists of 16 residues. In DNA form, the CDR3 reads TGCGCCAGCAGCCAAGAAATGACAGCAGCAACCTACGAGCAGTACTTC. Amino acids: CASSQEMTAATYEQYF.

The gene calls are TRBV4-3 and TRBJ1-5; 7 bases line up with TRBD1. CDR1 is LGHNA, CDR2 YSLEER, per germline. The ends lost 0 bases at V and 6 bases at J; junction bases unmatched: 20. CDR3 length: 20 residues. CDR3 bases: TGCGCCAGCAGCCAAGAATTCAGGGGGATCAACTGGGGTGACTGTCAGCCCCAGCATTTT. Protein product: CASSQEFRGINWGDCQPQHF.

The gene calls are TRBV6-5 and TRBJ2-7; D not resolved. V was trimmed by 2 bases and J by 2 bases, leaving 7 bases between them. CDR3 size: 13 residues. Germline assignment: CDR1 MNHEY and CDR2 SVGAGI. The CDR3 DNA reads as TGTGCCAGCAGTTACACGGATACCTACGAGCAGTACTTC. It specifies CASSYTDTYEQYF.

The V and J genes are TRBV10-1 and TRBJ1-6; D might be TRBD1 (6 bases). The ends were cut back, 3 bases at V and 8 bases at J, with 23 bases in the middle. The CDR3 spans 18 residues. Germline-derived CDR1 and CDR2 are WNHNN and SYGVQD (reference sequence). The CDR3 region has the DNA TGCGCCAGCAGTGATTTCGCCCATGGTGGGGCAGGGGATTCACCCCTCCACTTT. Translated, it gives CASSDFAHGGAGDSPLHF.

The J gene is TRBJ2-7, the V gene TRBV7-8; possible D gene TRBD2, 6 bases. V lost 5 bases to trimming and J lost 3 bases, with 17 bases between them. The germline CDR1 and CDR2 sequences are SGHVS and FQNEAQ. The CDR3 has 15 residues. Written as DNA, the CDR3 is TGTGCCAGCAGCCCCCTGTCGTGGGGGGACTACGAGCAGTACTTC. Its translation is CASSPLSWGDYEQYF.

The chain employs TRBV9 and TRBJ2-1; no definite D call. This CDR3 region has 15 residues. Trimming cost V 0 bases and J 2 bases, with 9 bases left between them. Germline values: CDR1 SGDLS, CDR2 YYNGEE. The CDR3 coding sequence is TGTGCCAGCAGCGTAGACCCAGCGACCTACAATGAGCAGTTCTTC. It codes for CASSVDPATYNEQFF.

The chain combines TRBV11-2 with TRBJ2-2, with a tentative D call TRBD2 (6 bases). CDR1 and CDR2 from the germline V gene are SGHAT and FQNNGV. V lost 4 bases to trimming and J lost 5 bases, with 17 bases between them. CDR3 length: 16 residues. CDR3 loop: CASSSAGTPVTGELFF. CDR3 DNA: TGTGCCAGCAGCTCCGCCGGGACTCCTGTAACCGGGGAGCTGTTTTTT.

The V and J genes are TRBV10-3 and TRBJ1-2; D is possibly TRBD1 (5 bases). This CDR3 comprises 14 residues. The V and J ends lost 8 bases and 0 bases respectively, with 13 bases between them. In germline, CDR1 is ENHRY, CDR2 SYGVKD. The CDR3: CAIAFEGTNYGYTF. The CDR3 nucleotides are TGTGCCATCGCTTTTGAGGGGACTAACTATGGCTACACCTTC.